Listed below are T cell receptor beta chains from one sample, sequenced in a study of blood T cell repertoires in COVID-19. TCRdb's table, derived via immunoSEQ multiplex PCR, lists solely in-frame clones and lacks some. This table has about 110,000 clones, 70% to 80% appearing once. Sequenced material: peripheral blood. All receptors derive from a man in his sixties or seventies with active or convalescent COVID-19. CDR3s include the opening cysteine and the closing phenylalanine or tryptophan. A D gene is named only where the DNA matches it firmly. Size tells how often a clone was seen (once, few, many) or the class of an expanded clone, and some rows leave it out.

>NA|TRBD1|TRBV19|TRBJ1-1
CASSIDGTDRLAGYTEAFF
TGTGCCAGTAGTATAGATGGGACAGACCGTCTCGCGGGTTACACTGAAGCTTTCTTT
>NA|NA|TRBV5-6|TRBJ1-5
CASSRTERSNQPQHF
TGTGCCAGCAGTCGGACAGAGCGGTCCAATCAGCCCCAGCATTTT
>NA|NA|TRBV18|TRBJ2-2
CASPIRQGTNTGELFF
TGTGCCAGCCCTATAAGGCAGGGCACGAACACCGGGGAGCTGTTTTTT
>NA|NA|TRBV28|TRBJ2-5
CASSRNYETQYF
TGTGCCAGCAGTCGTAATTATGAGACCCAGTACTTC
>NA|TRBD1|TRBV27|TRBJ1-5
CASSTRTGGRSQPQHF
TGTGCCAGCAGTACGAGGACAGGGGGCAGGAGTCAGCCCCAGCATTTT
>few|TRBD1|TRBV11-2|TRBJ2-7
CASSLGQGTRYEQYF
TGTGCCAGCAGCTTGGGACAGGGGACTCGTTACGAGCAGTACTTC
>few|NA|TRBV11-3|TRBJ2-4
CASSPGPWRIQYF
TGTGCCAGCAGCCCAGGGCCTTGGCGGATTCAGTACTTC
>NA|NA|TRBV19|TRBJ2-7
CASSISDEQYF
TGTGCCAGTAGTATTAGCGACGAGCAGTACTTC
>NA|NA|TRBV29-1|TRBJ2-3
CSVEGGSPRDTQYF
TGCAGCGTTGAAGGTGGCAGTCCCAGAGATACGCAGTATTTT
>NA|TRBD2|TRBV12-5|TRBJ2-5
CASGYGIGTSGKETQYF
TGTGCTAGTGGTTATGGGATCGGGACTAGCGGGAAAGAGACCCAGTACTTC
>NA|NA|TRBV5-1|TRBJ2-3
CASSYEATDTQYF
TGCGCCAGCAGCTACGAGGCCACAGATACGCAGTATTTT
>NA|TRBD1|TRBV15|TRBJ1-2
CATSRDQVRGHGYTF
TGTGCCACCAGCAGAGATCAAGTCAGGGGGCATGGCTACACCTTC
>NA|NA|TRBV7-6|TRBJ2-7
CASSPSDGLEQYF
TGTGCCAGCAGCCCCTCGGACGGACTCGAGCAGTACTTC
>NA|NA|TRBV13|TRBJ1-6
CASSRRDNSPLHF
TGTGCCAGCAGTAGACGGGATAATTCACCCCTCCACTTT
>NA|NA|TRBV2|TRBJ2-3
CASRETGQKRGTDTQYF
TGTGCCAGCAGGGAAACGGGACAAAAGAGGGGCACAGATACGCAGTATTTT
>NA|NA|TRBV6-1|TRBJ1-2
CASSDRKAGTNYGYTF
TGTGCCAGCAGTGACAGGAAAGCTGGAACTAACTATGGCTACACCTTC
>NA|NA|TRBV6-1|TRBJ1-2
CASSDFTANYGYTF
TGTGCCAGCAGTGATTTCACAGCCAACTATGGCTACACCTTC
>few|TRBD1|TRBV5-1|TRBJ2-5
CASSLKQVTGQETQYF
TGCGCCAGCAGCTTGAAGCAGGTGACAGGGCAAGAGACCCAGTACTTC
>NA|TRBD1|TRBV6-6|TRBJ1-5
CASREGQQTQPQHF
TGTGCCAGCAGAGAGGGACAGCAGACTCAGCCCCAGCATTTT
>NA|TRBD1|TRBV18|TRBJ1-2
CASSPTRDSDYGYTF
TGTGCCAGCTCACCCACCCGGGACAGCGACTATGGCTACACCTTC
>NA|NA|TRBV14|TRBJ2-1
CASSQDSFPGTEQFF
TGTGCCAGCAGCCAAGATAGTTTTCCGGGAACTGAGCAGTTCTTC
>few|NA|TRBV7-9|TRBJ2-1
CASSLKQVDNEQFF
TGTGCCAGCAGCTTAAAACAGGTGGACAATGAGCAGTTCTTC
>NA|NA|TRBV2|TRBJ2-7
CASRGLGSEQYF
TGTGCCAGCAGGGGGTTAGGGAGTGAGCAGTACTTC
>NA|TRBD1|TRBV3-1/TRBV3-2|TRBJ1-1
CASSWNRDSYTEAFF
TGTGCCAGCAGCTGGAATCGGGACAGTTACACTGAAGCTTTCTTT
>NA|TRBD1|TRBV28|TRBJ1-5
CASSSIGTGGRNSNQPQHF
TGTGCCAGCAGTTCAATAGGGACAGGGGGCCGGAATAGCAATCAGCCCCAGCATTTT
>NA|NA|TRBV10-3|TRBJ1-2
CAISESRGTGPGYTF
TGTGCCATCAGTGAGTCTAGGGGGACGGGCCCTGGCTACACCTTC
>NA|NA|TRBV13|TRBJ2-1
CASSLLHGNEQFF
TGTGCCAGCAGCTTGTTACATGGTAATGAGCAGTTCTTC
>NA|NA|TRBV9|TRBJ1-2
CASSVMGGRGYTF
TGTGCCAGCAGCGTCATGGGGGGACGTGGCTACACCTTC
>once|NA|TRBV6-5|TRBJ2-3
CASRVATSGQYF
TGTGCCAGCAGGGTCGCTACTTCTGGGCAGTATTTT
>NA|TRBD2|TRBV12-3/TRBV12-4|TRBJ2-2
CASSSGGGGELFF
TGTGCCAGCAGTTCTGGGGGGGGCGGGGAGCTGTTTTTT
>NA|NA|TRBV7-9|TRBJ1-1
CASSPQGTNGNTEAFF
TGTGCCAGCAGCCCCCAGGGGACTAATGGGAACACTGAAGCTTTCTTT
>few|NA|TRBV6-5|TRBJ2-1
CASSMTRSSYNEQFF
TGTGCCAGCAGCATGACTCGAAGCTCCTACAATGAGCAGTTCTTC
>NA|NA|TRBV2|TRBJ2-2
CASSEELSTGELFF
TGTGCCAGCAGTGAAGAGCTAAGCACCGGGGAGCTGTTTTTT
>NA|NA|TRBV28|TRBJ1-5
CASSPPRGFSNQPQHF
TGTGCCAGCAGCCCCCCCCGGGGATTTAGCAATCAGCCCCAGCATTTT
>NA|NA|TRBV7-9|TRBJ1-3
CASSPTVFGNTIYF
TGTGCCAGCAGCCCGACAGTTTTTGGAAACACCATATATTTT
>NA|NA|TRBV3-1/TRBV3-2|TRBJ2-7
CASSQTLGGGHEQYF
TGTGCCAGCAGCCAAACCTTGGGCGGGGGCCACGAGCAGTACTTC
>NA|TRBD1|TRBV5-4|TRBJ1-2
CASSQGAGQSGNHGYTF
TGTGCCAGCAGCCAGGGCGCGGGACAGAGTGGGAACCATGGCTACACCTTC
>NA|NA|TRBV28|TRBJ2-5
CASTSWGATGKETQYF
TGTGCCAGCACCTCCTGGGGCGCCACAGGGAAAGAGACCCAGTACTTC
>NA|TRBD2|TRBV27|TRBJ2-7
CASRGTRLYEQYF
TGTGCCAGCAGAGGGACTAGGCTTTACGAGCAGTACTTC
>NA|NA|TRBV7-9|TRBJ1-2
CASSSPREGNYGYTF
TGTGCCAGCAGCTCCCCCCGGGAGGGAAACTATGGCTACACCTTC
>NA|NA|TRBV28|TRBJ1-6
CASSSEGNSPLHF
TGTGCCAGCAGTTCAGAGGGTAATTCACCCCTCCACTTT